The rows below give T cell receptor beta chains drawn from one sample of a study of cytomegalovirus exposure and HLA in healthy donors. The assay was immunoSEQ multiplex PCR, and TCRdb's table has in-frame clones only and misses some. This table holds around 99,000 clones, approximately 80% found once. The sequencing sample was made of PBMCs. The receptors shown here come from a middle-aged man in good health and CMV-seronegative. Both conserved end residues are part of each CDR3. Each record gives: D gene, clone size, J gene, V gene, CDR3 DNA, CDR3 protein. The D gene is left open where the match is weak. The listing skips clone size in some rows; elsewhere it reads once, few, many or a size class.

D gene: NA
clone size: NA
J gene: TRBJ2-1
V gene: TRBV28
CDR3 DNA: TGTGCCAGCAGTTTGGGGGGAACCCCATTTAGTGAGCAGTTCTTC
CDR3 protein: CASSLGGTPFSEQFF

D gene: TRBD2
clone size: NA
J gene: TRBJ2-1
V gene: TRBV6-4
CDR3 DNA: TGTGCCAGCAGTGAGGAACTAGCGGGGAGCTCCTACAATGAGCAGTTCTTC
CDR3 protein: CASSEELAGSSYNEQFF

D gene: NA
clone size: NA
J gene: TRBJ1-5
V gene: TRBV6-5
CDR3 DNA: TGTGCCAGCACCAACGGGGGGAGTGGTCAGCCCCAGCATTTT
CDR3 protein: CASTNGGSGQPQHF

D gene: NA
clone size: few
J gene: TRBJ2-7
V gene: TRBV14
CDR3 DNA: TGTGCCAGCAGCCAAGTCTTTTCCGGAGCCTACGAGCAGTACTTC
CDR3 protein: CASSQVFSGAYEQYF

D gene: TRBD2
clone size: NA
J gene: TRBJ2-7
V gene: TRBV30
CDR3 DNA: TGTGCCTGGAGCCTCGCAATTACTAGCGGGAGCACCTACGAGCAGTACTTC
CDR3 protein: CAWSLAITSGSTYEQYF

D gene: NA
clone size: NA
J gene: TRBJ2-3
V gene: TRBV4-1
CDR3 DNA: TGCGCCAGCAGCCTCCGAGGATCGGGATCCACAGATACGCAGTATTTT
CDR3 protein: CASSLRGSGSTDTQYF

D gene: TRBD1
clone size: NA
J gene: TRBJ1-5
V gene: TRBV28
CDR3 DNA: TGTGCCAGCAGTAACAGGGGGATTGGCCAGCCCCAGCATTTT
CDR3 protein: CASSNRGIGQPQHF

D gene: TRBD1
clone size: few
J gene: TRBJ2-3
V gene: TRBV4-1
CDR3 DNA: TGCGCCAGCAGCCAAGATAGGGGGCGGATAGATACGCAGTATTTT
CDR3 protein: CASSQDRGRIDTQYF

D gene: NA
clone size: NA
J gene: TRBJ2-2
V gene: TRBV6-5
CDR3 DNA: TGTGCCAGCAGTTATCTGGAGCTGTTTTTT
CDR3 protein: CASSYLELFF

D gene: NA
clone size: NA
J gene: TRBJ1-2
V gene: TRBV28
CDR3 DNA: TGTGCCAGCAGCAGGGATCGGGGCTACACCTTC
CDR3 protein: CASSRDRGYTF

D gene: NA
clone size: few
J gene: TRBJ1-6
V gene: TRBV2
CDR3 DNA: TGTGCCAGCAGTGTCGGGGACTTGAATTCACCCCTCCACTTT
CDR3 protein: CASSVGDLNSPLHF

D gene: TRBD1
clone size: NA
J gene: TRBJ1-6
V gene: TRBV6-5
CDR3 DNA: TGTGCCAGCAGGCCAGACAGGGGTAATTCACCCCTCCACTTT
CDR3 protein: CASRPDRGNSPLHF

D gene: NA
clone size: NA
J gene: TRBJ1-2
V gene: TRBV6-4
CDR3 DNA: TGTGCCAGCAGTGAGGGCCCCTATGGCTACACCTTC
CDR3 protein: CASSEGPYGYTF

D gene: NA
clone size: NA
J gene: TRBJ1-6
V gene: TRBV4-2
CDR3 DNA: TGTGCCAGCAGCCAAACATCACAGGGTCGTAATTCACCCCTCCACTTT
CDR3 protein: CASSQTSQGRNSPLHF

D gene: TRBD2
clone size: NA
J gene: TRBJ2-5
V gene: TRBV18
CDR3 DNA: TGTGCCAGCTCACCGACTAGCGGGATAGAGACCCAGTACTTC
CDR3 protein: CASSPTSGIETQYF

D gene: NA
clone size: NA
J gene: TRBJ2-1
V gene: TRBV25-1
CDR3 DNA: TGTGCCAGCAGCCTAAGTTCGTCCTACAATGAGCAGTTCTTC
CDR3 protein: CASSLSSSYNEQFF

D gene: TRBD1
clone size: NA
J gene: TRBJ1-1
V gene: TRBV10-3
CDR3 DNA: TGTGCCATCAGTTCGACAGGGGACACTGAAGCTTTCTTT
CDR3 protein: CAISSTGDTEAFF

D gene: TRBD2
clone size: NA
J gene: TRBJ2-1
V gene: TRBV7-3
CDR3 DNA: TGTGCCAGCAGCCCGGCTGGTAGCGGGGAGCAGTTCTTC
CDR3 protein: CASSPAGSGEQFF

D gene: TRBD2
clone size: NA
J gene: TRBJ2-7
V gene: TRBV5-6
CDR3 DNA: TGTGCCAGCAGCCGTAGCGGGAGCTCCTACGAGCAGTACTTC
CDR3 protein: CASSRSGSSYEQYF

D gene: NA
clone size: NA
J gene: TRBJ1-1
V gene: TRBV19
CDR3 DNA: TGTGCCAGTATAGGAATTGATCAGGACATGAACACTGAAGCTTTCTTT
CDR3 protein: CASIGIDQDMNTEAFF

D gene: NA
clone size: NA
J gene: TRBJ1-1
V gene: TRBV28
CDR3 DNA: TGTGCCAGCAGAGAAGCCCGACAACACGCTGAAGCTTTCTTT
CDR3 protein: CASREARQHAEAFF

D gene: TRBD2
clone size: NA
J gene: TRBJ2-1
V gene: TRBV6-5
CDR3 DNA: TGTGCCAGCAGAGGGACTAGCACGTACAATGAGCAGTTCTTC
CDR3 protein: CASRGTSTYNEQFF

D gene: NA
clone size: NA
J gene: TRBJ2-7
V gene: TRBV27
CDR3 DNA: TGTGCCAGCAGTTCGGGAAGCTACGAGCAGTACTTC
CDR3 protein: CASSSGSYEQYF

D gene: NA
clone size: NA
J gene: TRBJ1-1
V gene: TRBV29-1
CDR3 DNA: TGCAGCGGACGAAGGGAGAGGGTGACTGAAGCTTTCTTT
CDR3 protein: CSGRRERVTEAFF

D gene: TRBD1
clone size: NA
J gene: TRBJ1-2
V gene: TRBV28
CDR3 DNA: TGTGCCAGCAGGACGGGACAGGCTAACTATGGCTACACCTTC
CDR3 protein: CASRTGQANYGYTF

D gene: NA
clone size: NA
J gene: TRBJ1-1
V gene: TRBV5-1
CDR3 DNA: TGCGCCAGCAGCTTGGCTCAGGGTAACACTGAAGCTTTCTTT
CDR3 protein: CASSLAQGNTEAFF

D gene: TRBD2
clone size: NA
J gene: TRBJ2-1
V gene: TRBV11-2
CDR3 DNA: TGTGCCAGCAGCTTAGTGACTAGCGGGGGCCGCAATGAGCAGTTCTTC
CDR3 protein: CASSLVTSGGRNEQFF

D gene: TRBD1
clone size: once
J gene: TRBJ2-2
V gene: TRBV30
CDR3 DNA: TGTGCCTGGAGAACAGGGGCCTACACCGGGGAGCTGTTTTTT
CDR3 protein: CAWRTGAYTGELFF

D gene: NA
clone size: NA
J gene: TRBJ1-2
V gene: TRBV30
CDR3 DNA: TGTGCCTGGAGTGTAGGAAGGGGGTCTTTTGGCTACACCTTC
CDR3 protein: CAWSVGRGSFGYTF

D gene: NA
clone size: many
J gene: TRBJ2-5
V gene: TRBV11-2
CDR3 DNA: TGTGCCAGCAGCTTTTCTGACGGGATCGGAGAGACCCAGTACTTC
CDR3 protein: CASSFSDGIGETQYF

D gene: NA
clone size: NA
J gene: TRBJ1-4
V gene: TRBV30
CDR3 DNA: TGTGCCTGGAGTTTACCAGGGATCTTAGGCGAACTGTTTTTT
CDR3 protein: CAWSLPGILGELFF

D gene: NA
clone size: NA
J gene: TRBJ2-2
V gene: TRBV29-1
CDR3 DNA: TGCAGCGTTGACAGGCTGAACACCGGGGAGCTGTTTTTT
CDR3 protein: CSVDRLNTGELFF

D gene: TRBD2
clone size: many
J gene: TRBJ2-3
V gene: TRBV2
CDR3 DNA: TGTGCCAGCAGTGGGACTAGCGGGAGGGGGACAGATACGCAGTATTTT
CDR3 protein: CASSGTSGRGTDTQYF

D gene: NA
clone size: NA
J gene: TRBJ2-1
V gene: TRBV18
CDR3 DNA: TGTGCCAGCTCCCGGGGCGAACGGGACATCAATGAGCAGTTCTTC
CDR3 protein: CASSRGERDINEQFF

D gene: NA
clone size: NA
J gene: TRBJ2-3
V gene: TRBV5-1
CDR3 DNA: TGCGCCAGCAGCGTGCGCGAAAAGACTATGTGGACCCCAACAGATACGCAGTATTTT
CDR3 protein: CASSVREKTMWTPTDTQYF

D gene: NA
clone size: NA
J gene: TRBJ2-1
V gene: TRBV9
CDR3 DNA: TGTGCCAGCAGCGTAGAGTTAGGCGGTAATGAGCAGTTCTTC
CDR3 protein: CASSVELGGNEQFF

D gene: NA
clone size: once
J gene: TRBJ1-3
V gene: TRBV5-1
CDR3 DNA: TGCGCCAGCAGCTTGGGGTTTGCGTCTGGAAACACCATATATTTT
CDR3 protein: CASSLGFASGNTIYF

D gene: TRBD2
clone size: NA
J gene: TRBJ2-7
V gene: TRBV5-1
CDR3 DNA: TGCGCCAGCAGCTTCCTTGCGGGAGAGGTCTACGAGCAGTACTTC
CDR3 protein: CASSFLAGEVYEQYF

D gene: TRBD1
clone size: medium-sized
J gene: TRBJ1-2
V gene: TRBV10-3
CDR3 DNA: TGTGCCATCAGTGAGTCGAGGGACAGGGGGCCGGAAGGCTACACCTTC
CDR3 protein: CAISESRDRGPEGYTF

D gene: TRBD1
clone size: NA
J gene: TRBJ1-5
V gene: TRBV6-6
CDR3 DNA: TGTGCCAGCACCCCGGACAGGTCCTATCAGCCCCAGCATTTT
CDR3 protein: CASTPDRSYQPQHF

D gene: NA
clone size: NA
J gene: TRBJ1-1
V gene: TRBV6-4
CDR3 DNA: TGTGCCAGCAGTGAAACAGGGACCACTGAAGCTTTCTTT
CDR3 protein: CASSETGTTEAFF

D gene: TRBD2
clone size: NA
J gene: TRBJ2-7
V gene: TRBV7-8
CDR3 DNA: TGTGCCAGCAGCTTACGGCGGGAGTTAAGGAACGAGCAGTACTTC
CDR3 protein: CASSLRRELRNEQYF

D gene: TRBD2
clone size: NA
J gene: TRBJ2-2
V gene: TRBV9
CDR3 DNA: TGTGCCAGCAGCGTAGCGGGAGGGCCCACCGGGGAGCTGTTTTTT
CDR3 protein: CASSVAGGPTGELFF

D gene: TRBD2
clone size: once
J gene: TRBJ2-2
V gene: TRBV4-1
CDR3 DNA: TGCGCCAGCAGCCATGCCCGACTAGCGGAATACGAGCTGTTTTTT
CDR3 protein: CASSHARLAEYELFF

D gene: TRBD2
clone size: NA
J gene: TRBJ2-3
V gene: TRBV10-2
CDR3 DNA: TGCGCCAGCAAAGGACTAGCGGCTAGCACAGATACGCAGTATTTT
CDR3 protein: CASKGLAASTDTQYF